This passage covers 26 T cell receptor beta chains from one sample sequenced in a study of cytomegalovirus exposure and HLA in healthy donors. This PCR relied on a set of 60 Vbeta primers and 13 Jbeta primers. The protocol was immunoSEQ multiplex PCR, while the TCRdb copy is restricted to in-frame clones and leaves out a portion. The table includes 95,000 to 110,000 clones, roughly 72% detected once. The sample consisted of PBMCs. These receptors were obtained from a woman aged 18-35 years in good health and CMV-seropositive.

The V gene is TRBV28, the J gene TRBJ2-5; 8 bases fit TRBD2. Per the germline V gene, CDR1 is MDHEN and CDR2 is SYDVKM. V gave up 7 bases and J gave up 1 base; unmatched junction bases: 2. This CDR3 has 13 amino acids. CDR3 sequence (DNA): TGTGCCAGCACTAGCGGGTCCCAAGAGACCCAGTACTTC. Translation: CASTSGSQETQYF. Variable domain in full (rest from reference TRBV28 and TRBJ2-5): DVKVTQSSRYLVKRTGEKVFLECVQDMDHENMFWYRQDPGLGLRLIYFSYDVKMKEKGDIPEGYSVSREKKERFSLILESASTNQTSMYLCASTSGSQETQYFGPGTRLLVL.

The chain recombines TRBV11-2 with TRBJ1-1; D is unclear. There are 12 residues in the CDR3. The germline CDR1 and CDR2 sequences are SGHAT and FQNNGV. Trimming removed 2 bases at V and 7 bases at J, with 8 bases between. DNA for the CDR3: TGTGCCAGCAGCTTATCCCAGATTGAAGCTTTCTTT. Amino acids: CASSLSQIEAFF.

The genes are TRBV2 and TRBJ1-2, with 7 positions matching TRBD1. The V gene's germline CDR1 is SNHLY and CDR2 FYNNEI. The CDR3 has 14 amino acids. With 6 bases clipped from V and 0 bases from J, the junction kept 4 bases outside the gene matches. In nucleotides, the CDR3 is TGTGCCAGCAGCGCAGGGGGGTCTAACTATGGCTACACCTTC. Its translation: CASSAGGSNYGYTF.

This clone has just a few counts. The rearrangement uses TRBV11-2 and TRBJ2-3; D remains unclear. The CDR3 runs 12 residues. The ends were cut back, 6 bases at V and 6 bases at J, with 10 bases in the middle. Germline V lookup: CDR1 SGHAT, CDR2 FQNNGV. The CDR3 DNA reads as TGTGCCAGCAGACCTCCCGGGGATACGCAGTATTTT. It is translated as CASRPPGDTQYF.

This clone was seen once. The J gene is TRBJ2-7, the V gene TRBV27; possibly TRBD1 for D (6 bases). The CDR3 spans 15 residues. Germline-derived CDR1 and CDR2 are MNHEY and SMNVEV (reference sequence). Trimming left V 1 base short and J 2 bases short, with 12 bases between. CDR3 sequence (DNA): TGTGCCAGCAGTTTATACGCAGGGGACGCCTACGAGCAGTACTTC. This gives the protein CASSLYAGDAYEQYF.

The chain combines TRBV18 with TRBJ2-1; 12 nucleotides match TRBD2. Germline lookup yields CDR1 KGHSH and CDR2 LQKENI. This CDR3 spans 15 amino acids. The trim removed 6 bases at V and 5 bases at J, leaving 5 bases unmatched. The CDR3 here is CASSLRLAGDNEQFF. CDR3 sequence (DNA): TGTGCCAGCTCGCTCCGACTAGCGGGGGACAATGAGCAGTTCTTC.

This clone appeared once. This chain connects TRBV6-5 to TRBJ2-1; maybe TRBD2 (6 bases). The CDR3 runs 14 residues. V was shortened by 7 bases and J by 7 bases, with 17 bases between the two germline ends. Germline CDR1 and CDR2: MNHEY and SVGAGI. CDR3: CASKEGGSKNEQFF. Written as DNA, the CDR3 is TGTGCCAGCAAAGAGGGAGGCTCGAAGAATGAGCAGTTCTTC.

About this clone itself: The junction does not match germline at one end; this may be a read error. V is TRBV2 and J is TRBJ1-5; D is ambiguous. Germline CDR1 and CDR2: SNHLY and FYNNEI. This CDR3 has 14 residues. The CDR3 is CASTKEPSSQPQHF. In DNA form, the CDR3 reads TGTGCCAGCACCAAGGAACCTAGCAGTCAGCCCCAGCATTTT.

The V call is TRBV30, the J call TRBJ1-2; D is unclear. CDR1 is GTSNPN, CDR2 SVGIG, per germline (reference sequence). This CDR3 comprises 12 residues. V gave up 1 base and J gave up 8 bases, with 11 bases separating them. The CDR3 DNA reads as TGTGCCTGGAGTGGGGAGCCGGACGGCTACACCTTC. It specifies CAWSGEPDGYTF.

This chain links TRBV6-1 with TRBJ2-1; 8 positions match TRBD1. The J segment lost 7 bases and the V segment lost 4 bases, leaving 12 bases of the junction unmatched. CDR1 and CDR2 from the germline V gene are MNHNS and SASEGT. This CDR3 has 16 amino acids. CDR3 amino acids: CASSGQGAGIWNEQFF. In DNA, the CDR3 is TGTGCCAGCAGTGGGCAGGGGGCTGGGATTTGGAATGAGCAGTTCTTC.

The gene calls are TRBV6-1 and TRBJ1-1, with a weak D call TRBD1 (5 bases). CDR1 MNHNS and CDR2 SASEGT come from the germline V gene. The V gene lost 7 bases and the J gene lost 2 bases, with 14 bases spanning the gap. The CDR3 runs to 14 residues. CDR3 sequence reads: CASTLTEQNTEAFF. CDR3 nucleotide sequence: TGTGCCAGCACCCTGACAGAGCAAAACACTGAAGCTTTCTTT.

This chain joins TRBV6-5 and TRBJ1-3, with D unclear. This CDR3 spans 14 amino acids. V lost 6 bases and J lost 0, with 9 bases in between. Germline V gene data show CDR1 as MNHEY and CDR2 as SVGAGI. CDR3 nucleotides: TGTGCCAGCAGCCCCACAAACTCTGGAAACACCATATATTTT. As protein: CASSPTNSGNTIYF.

This chain links TRBV30 with TRBJ1-1, with TRBD1 matching 7 bases. V was pared by 3 bases and J by 4 bases, with 11 bases of the junction left unmatched. Germline V gene lookup returns CDR1 GTSNPN and CDR2 SVGIG (reference sequence). This CDR3 is 15 amino acids long. The CDR3 loop is CAWSSPPGGSTEAFF. The DNA of the CDR3 is TGTGCCTGGAGCTCACCACCAGGGGGATCCACTGAAGCTTTCTTT.

This chain uses TRBV7-8 with TRBJ1-5, with 7 bases identical to TRBD1. V was clipped by 5 bases and J by 2 bases; unmatched bases: 6. Germline V lookup: CDR1 SGHVS, CDR2 FQNEAQ. The CDR3 totals 15 residues. CDR3 residues: CASSPRTGGNQPQHF. The CDR3 nucleotides read TGTGCCAGCAGCCCCAGGACAGGTGGCAATCAGCCCCAGCATTTT.

In this sample, this clone turned up a few times. This chain joins TRBV5-1 and TRBJ2-3; 7 positions match TRBD2. Germline V lookup: CDR1 SGHRS, CDR2 YFSETQ. V trimming: 0 bases; J trimming: 5 bases; junction bases outside the gene matches: 15. This CDR3 contains 18 residues. This CDR3 is CASSLDGLSGGEGDTQYF. CDR3 nucleotide sequence: TGCGCCAGCAGCTTGGACGGACTCAGCGGAGGGGAGGGAGATACGCAGTATTTT.

The chain couples TRBV10-3 to TRBJ2-7, with D possibly TRBD2 on 7 matching bases. The CDR3 contains 16 residues. V was shortened by 7 bases and J by 5 bases, with 24 bases between the two germline ends. Germline CDR1 reads ENHRY; CDR2 reads SYGVKD. The chain's CDR3 is CAIMPRGGAVADEQYF. CDR3 nucleotide sequence: TGTGCCATCATGCCAAGGGGGGGTGCGGTGGCCGACGAGCAGTACTTC.

The chain couples TRBV5-6 to TRBJ2-1; 11 bases are shared with TRBD2. The germline gives CDR1 SGHDT, CDR2 YYEEEE. The CDR3 consists of 16 residues. V lost 4 bases, J lost 4 bases, and 7 bases stayed unmatched. CDR3 coding DNA: TGTGCCAGCAGCCCCCTGGGACTAGCGGTTTACAATGAGCAGTTCTTC. This sequence encodes CASSPLGLAVYNEQFF.

The J gene is TRBJ2-7, the V gene TRBV10-2; weak D call: TRBD2 (6 bases). CDR3 length: 14 amino acids. Germline V gene lookup returns CDR1 WSHSY and CDR2 SAAADI. V lost 8 bases to trimming and J lost 2 bases, with 16 bases between them. The CDR3 loop reads CASGVGGGTYEQYF. CDR3 DNA sequence: TGCGCCAGCGGGGTCGGGGGTGGGACCTACGAGCAGTACTTC.

This clone showed up just once. The chain recombines TRBV7-3 with TRBJ2-6; possible D gene TRBD1, 5 bases. This CDR3 is built from 15 residues. Germline V gives CDR1 SGHTA, CDR2 FQGTGA. With 6 bases removed from V and 1 base from J, the gap between germline ends came to 10 bases. The CDR3 bases are TGTGCCAGCAGTCTGGACATTTCTGGGGCCAACGTCCTGACTTTC. This encodes CASSLDISGANVLTF.

This chain's CDR3 is CAIRIDRSDEKLFF. In DNA form, the CDR3 reads TGTGCCATCAGGATAGACAGGTCGGATGAAAAACTGTTTTTT. The chain joins TRBV10-3 to TRBJ1-4, with D maybe TRBD1 (6 bases). Germline CDR1 is ENHRY and CDR2 is SYGVKD. V lost 6 bases and J lost 6, with 14 bases in between. There are 14 residues in the CDR3.

There are a few counts of this clone. The gene calls are TRBV30 and TRBJ2-1; TRBD2 matches at 8 bases. Per the germline V gene, CDR1 is GTSNPN and CDR2 is SVGIG (reference sequence). This CDR3 region has 13 residues. The V gene end was trimmed by 3 bases and the J gene end by 2 bases; junction bases not matched to a gene: 0. In nucleotides, the CDR3 is TGTGCCTGGAGCGGGAGGGCCTACAATGAGCAGTTCTTC. Protein: CAWSGRAYNEQFF.

This clone was observed a few times. A far larger clone is one nucleotide away, so this likely arose from a read error. The conserved phenylalanine or tryptophan is not found at the CDR3 terminus, so this likely reflects a read error. This rearrangement joins TRBV6-1 to TRBJ1-6; D gene uncertain. Germline CDR1 is MNHNS and CDR2 is SASEGT. The CDR3 contains 17 residues. Trimming pared 2 bases from V and 9 bases from J, leaving 20 bases between. CDR3 sequence reads: CASSERFLGEGGSPLHV. CDR3 DNA: TGTGCCAGCAGTGAAAGGTTTTTGGGAGAGGGCGGTTCACCCCTCCACGTT.

This clone has only one observation. Other nucleotide sequences from this sample produce the same CDR3. The genes are TRBV5-1 and TRBJ1-5, with 10 bases matching TRBD1. V shed 4 bases and J 4 bases; nucleotides not matched to a gene: 2. This CDR3 has 14 residues. Germline V gene sequence: CDR1 SGHRS, CDR2 YFSETQ. The CDR3 loop is CASSEGQGNQPQHF. CDR3 nucleotide sequence: TGCGCCAGCAGCGAGGGACAGGGGAATCAGCCCCAGCATTTT. The full variable domain, with the rest looked up from reference TRBV5-1 and TRBJ1-5, is KAGVTQTPRYLIKTRGQQVTLSCSPISGHRSVSWYQQTPGQGLQFLFEYFSETQRNKGNFPGRFSGRQFSNSRSEMNVSTLELGDSALYLCASSEGQGNQPQHFGDGTRLSIL.

The gene calls are TRBV11-3 and TRBJ2-7, with a weak D call TRBD1 (5 bases). CDR3 length: 12 residues. Looked up from germline, CDR1 is SGHNT and CDR2 is YENEEA. V lost 0 bases to trimming and J lost 10 bases, with 10 bases between them. As DNA, the CDR3 is TGTGCCAGCAGCTTAGATCGACAGAAACAGTACTTC. It is translated as CASSLDRQKQYF.

This chain uses TRBV5-1 with TRBJ1-1; D possibly corresponds to TRBD1 (6 bases). V was pared by 0 bases and J by 7 bases, with 13 bases between. Germline V gene sequence: CDR1 SGHRS, CDR2 YFSETQ. This CDR3 comprises 14 residues. CDR3 sequence (DNA): TGCGCCAGCAGCTTGGAGGGGGGGGTCGGTGAAGCTTTCTTT. Its protein product is CASSLEGGVGEAFF.

On this clone itself: Other DNA sequences in this sample translate to the same CDR3. The chain is built from TRBV5-4 and TRBJ2-3, with D possibly being TRBD2 (5 bases). CDR3 size: 15 residues. Trimming pared 0 bases from V and 3 bases from J, leaving 11 bases between. Germline CDR1 reads SGHNT; CDR2 reads YYREEE (reference sequence). The CDR3 DNA follows: TGTGCCAGCAGCTTGGACGGAGGCGGGACAGATACGCAGTATTTT. Its translation: CASSLDGGGTDTQYF.